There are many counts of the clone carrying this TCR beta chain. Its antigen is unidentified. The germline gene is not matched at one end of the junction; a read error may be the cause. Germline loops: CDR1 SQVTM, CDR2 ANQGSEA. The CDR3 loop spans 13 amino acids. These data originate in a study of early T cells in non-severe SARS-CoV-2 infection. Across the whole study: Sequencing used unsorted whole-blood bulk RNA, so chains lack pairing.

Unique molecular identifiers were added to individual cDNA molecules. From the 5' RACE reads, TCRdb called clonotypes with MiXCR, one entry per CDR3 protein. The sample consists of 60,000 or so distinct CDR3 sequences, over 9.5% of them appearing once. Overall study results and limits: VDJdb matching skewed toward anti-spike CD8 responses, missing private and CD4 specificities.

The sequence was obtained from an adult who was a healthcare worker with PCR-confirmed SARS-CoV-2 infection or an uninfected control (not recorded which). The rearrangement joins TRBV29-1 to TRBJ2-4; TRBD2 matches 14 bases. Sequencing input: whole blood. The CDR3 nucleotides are TGCAGCGTTCCGGGACTAGCGGGGGCCCGTCCCTTATTC. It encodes CSVPGLAGARPLF.